One sample yielded the 29 T cell receptor beta chains listed below, sequenced in a study of technical replicates of blood from several donors. TCRdb's copy holds only in-frame clones and misses some; the assay was immunoSEQ multiplex PCR. The repertoire includes approximately 52,000 clones, 92% of them detected once, and 3% to 5% sits in the top ten. Sequencing was performed on PBMCs. The receptors were sampled from a human donor in good health. Some clones in this sample may be carry-over from other donors' samples.

This chain uses TRBV6-1 with TRBJ1-2; no firm D call. The CDR3 is made up of 12 amino acids. With 2 bases removed from V and 3 bases from J, the gap between germline ends came to 4 bases. Germline CDR1 and CDR2: MNHNS and SASEGT. DNA for the CDR3: TGTGCCAGCAGTGAACATCACTATGGCTACACCTTC. Translated, it gives CASSEHHYGYTF.

CDR3 nucleotide sequence: TGTGCCAGTAGTATTGGGGGGAATTCAGATACGCAGTATTTT. Its protein is CASSIGGNSDTQYF. The chain carries TRBV19 and TRBJ2-3; possibly TRBD2 for D (6 bases). Germline-derived CDR1 and CDR2 are LNHDA and SQIVND (reference sequence). The CDR3 covers 14 residues. The V end was cut by 3 bases, the J end by 4 bases, with 11 bases between.

V usage is TRBV6-5 and J usage is TRBJ2-7, with D maybe TRBD2 (5 bases). The CDR3 is 14 residues long. With 2 bases removed from V and 6 bases from J, the gap between germline ends came to 14 bases. CDR1 MNHEY and CDR2 SVGAGI come from the germline V gene. The CDR3 DNA reads as TGTGCCAGCAGTTACGGGAGTAGGTATTCCGAGCAGTACTTC. It encodes CASSYGSRYSEQYF.

This clone has a single count. V gene TRBV29-1 combines with J gene TRBJ1-2; D unclear. The germline CDR1 and CDR2 sequences are SQVTM and ANQGSEA. CDR3 length equals 11 residues. V lost 6 bases and J 2 bases, leaving 7 bases between the germline ends. The CDR3 here is CSVRLNYGYTF. CDR3 coding DNA: TGCAGCGTCCGTCTGAACTATGGCTACACCTTC.

The rearrangement links TRBV5-1 to TRBJ2-2; tentative D call: TRBD1 (5 bases). Trimming took off 4 bases at V and 6 bases at J, with 13 bases between the two ends. This CDR3 has 14 amino acids. Germline V gene sequence: CDR1 SGHRS, CDR2 YFSETQ. CDR3 in DNA: TGCGCCAGCAGCCCTCAGGGTTCGGCCGGGGAGCTGTTTTTT. Its translation is CASSPQGSAGELFF.

This rearrangement joins TRBV7-8 to TRBJ2-5, with 10 bases aligning to TRBD2. This CDR3 has 15 residues. V shed 5 bases and J 4 bases; nucleotides not matched to a gene: 7. Germline V lookup: CDR1 SGHVS, CDR2 FQNEAQ. The CDR3 coding sequence is TGTGCCAGCAGCCCAGTAGCGGGGGGACTAGAGACCCAGTACTTC. It codes for CASSPVAGGLETQYF.

This chain connects TRBV5-6 to TRBJ2-1; 14 bases are shared with TRBD2. The V segment lost 4 bases and the J segment 3 bases; nucleotides outside the gene matches: 6. The CDR3 is made up of 17 amino acids. In germline, CDR1 is SGHDT, CDR2 YYEEEE. CDR3 sequence reads: CASSEGLAGASYNEQFF. As DNA, the CDR3 is TGTGCCAGCAGCGAGGGACTAGCGGGGGCGAGCTACAATGAGCAGTTCTTC.

This clone appeared once. The CDR3 DNA is TGTGCCAGCAGCCGGGCGGGGTGGATTGGCACTGAAGCTTTCTTT. Translated: CASSRAGWIGTEAFF. The rearrangement links TRBV5-4 to TRBJ1-1, with D hard to call. Per germline, CDR1 SGHNT and CDR2 YYREEE (reference sequence). V was shortened by 4 bases and J by 4 bases, with 17 bases between the two germline ends. The CDR3 length is 15 residues.

This clone showed up just a few times. The chain has TRBV29-1 and TRBJ2-7; D perhaps matches TRBD1 (6 bases). Germline-derived CDR1 and CDR2 are SQVTM and ANQGSEA. The germline V and J ends were trimmed by 6 bases and 2 bases, with 14 bases remaining between them. This CDR3 spans 13 amino acids. The CDR3 nucleotides are TGCAGCGTGAGGGTGACAGGAGCCTACGAGCAGTACTTC. This translates into CSVRVTGAYEQYF.

This clone turned up a few times. CDR3 DNA: TGTGCCAGCACCTTCCCGGACAGCTCTGGCTACACCTTC. It encodes CASTFPDSSGYTF. V is TRBV7-2 and J is TRBJ1-2; TRBD1 is a possible D gene (6 bases). Trimming shortened V by 7 bases and J by 7 bases, and 16 bases separated the two germline ends. From germline, CDR1 is SGHTA and CDR2 FQGNSA. The CDR3 loop spans 13 amino acids. Complete variable domain (other parts from reference TRBV7-2 and TRBJ1-2): GAGVSQSPSNKVTEKGKDVELRCDPISGHTALYWYRQSLGQGLEFLIYFQGNSAPDKSGLPSDRFSAERTGGSVSTLTIQRTQQEDSAVYLCASTFPDSSGYTFGSGTRLTVV.

As for this clone: Mismatch with germline at one junction end may stem from a read error. The chain links TRBV5-1 to TRBJ2-7, with a weak D call TRBD2 (7 bases). CDR1 is SGHRS, CDR2 YFSETQ, per germline. This CDR3 has 14 amino acids. CDR3: CASSPGGAADEQYF. The CDR3 DNA sequence: TGCGCCAGCAGCCCGGGGGGCGCAGCGGACGAACAGTACTTC.

The chain employs TRBV11-2 and TRBJ2-7; D gene ambiguous. V was shortened by 0 bases and J by 6 bases, with 6 bases between the two germline ends. Looked up from germline, CDR1 is SGHAT and CDR2 is FQNNGV. CDR3 length equals 12 residues. CDR3 DNA: TGTGCCAGCAGCTTAGATCGGTTCGAGCAGTACTTC. This codes for CASSLDRFEQYF.

This clone came up once. One end of the junction fails to match germline, which may point to a read error. This rearrangement joins TRBV7-3 to TRBJ2-5, with TRBD2 identical over 8 bases. This CDR3 has 13 residues. The germline V gene encodes CDR1 SGHTA and CDR2 FQGTGA. CDR3 in amino acids: CASSSRSSGGHNF. CDR3 coding DNA: TGTGCCAGCAGCTCCCGGAGTTCGGGGGGGCATAACTTC.

For the CDR3, the DNA is TGTGCCAGTAGCCTTGAAAGGGCGGGGGGACCTAACACCGGGGAGCTGTTTTTT. It encodes CASSLERAGGPNTGELFF. The chain has TRBV19 and TRBJ2-2, with 8 bases matching TRBD2. V was clipped by 6 bases and J by 2 bases; unmatched bases: 14. This CDR3 is built from 18 residues. Per germline, CDR1 LNHDA and CDR2 SQIVND (reference sequence).

The chain has TRBV18 and TRBJ2-5; possibly TRBD1 for D (5 bases). Germline V gene sequence: CDR1 KGHSH, CDR2 LQKENI. The CDR3 consists of 11 residues. V lost 3 bases, J lost 7 bases, and 6 bases lay in between. CDR3 sequence (DNA): TGTGCCAGCTCACCGGGGCGGACCCAGTACTTC. Amino acid sequence: CASSPGRTQYF.

V usage is TRBV4-1 and J usage is TRBJ2-7, with 8 bases aligning to TRBD1. The CDR3 is made up of 15 amino acids. Trimming at V came to 0 bases and at J to 7 bases, leaving 8 bases not matched to a gene. Germline V CDR1 and CDR2: MGHRA, YSYEKL. The CDR3 DNA sequence: TGCGCCAGCAGCCAAGAAGGGACAGGCTACGGAGAGCAGTACTTC. The encoded protein is CASSQEGTGYGEQYF.

The count of this clone is one. The chain recombines TRBV4-1 with TRBJ1-2, with unresolved D. This CDR3 comprises 13 residues. Trimming took off 4 bases at V and 1 base at J, with 7 bases between the two ends. Germline CDR1 reads MGHRA; CDR2 reads YSYEKL. CDR3 DNA: TGCGCCAGCAGCCTAGACTTTAACTATGGCTACACCTTC. It encodes CASSLDFNYGYTF.

The chain joins TRBV6-5 to TRBJ2-1; no definite D call. Between the trimmed V and J ends, which lost 6 bases and 4 bases, there was a span of 16 bases. Germline CDR1 and CDR2: MNHEY and SVGAGI. CDR3 length: 15 residues. The CDR3 loop is CASSPPVPPYNEQFF. In nucleotides, the CDR3 is TGTGCCAGCAGCCCCCCGGTCCCCCCGTACAATGAGCAGTTCTTC.

J is TRBJ2-6 and V is TRBV27; D might be TRBD1 (6 bases). The V gene's germline CDR1 is MNHEY and CDR2 SMNVEV (reference sequence). Deletions cut 6 bases from V and 0 bases from J, with 15 bases between. The CDR3 runs to 17 residues. The CDR3 bases are TGTGCCAGCAGCCAAGGACAGTTTTTCTCTGGGGCCAACGTCCTGACTTTC. This encodes CASSQGQFFSGANVLTF. Full variable domain (rest looked up from reference TRBV27 and TRBJ2-6): EAQVTQNPRYLITVTGKKLTVTCSQNMNHEYMSWYRQDPGLGLRQIYYSMNVEVTDKGDVPEGYKVSRKEKRNFPLILESPSPNQTSLYFCASSQGQFFSGANVLTFGAGSRLTVL.

The table lists this clone with a count of one. The CDR3 DNA is TGTGCCAGCAGTGAAGCCGTCAGGCTAGCGGACGTAGCCAAAAACATTCAGTACTTC. Translating it yields CASSEAVRLADVAKNIQYF. The chain joins TRBV6-1 to TRBJ2-4; 7 bases agree with TRBD2. Germline loops: CDR1 MNHNS, CDR2 SASEGT. The CDR3 has 19 residues. V lost 0 bases and J lost 0; bases outside the gene matches: 11.

The chain has TRBV6-6 and TRBJ1-5; perhaps TRBD1 as D (5 bases). The length of the CDR3 is 12 residues. Trimming stripped 8 bases from V and 5 bases from J, with 10 bases between. Per germline, CDR1 MNHNY and CDR2 SVGAGI (reference sequence). CDR3 DNA: TGTGCCAGCGGGGACTTCGATCAGCCCCAGCATTTT. It is translated as CASGDFDQPQHF.

This chain links TRBV7-3 with TRBJ2-4; maybe TRBD2 (5 bases). V dropped 3 bases and J dropped 8 bases, with 14 bases sitting between them. CDR3 size: 14 residues. Germline CDR1 and CDR2: SGHTA and FQGTGA. CDR3 coding DNA: TGTGCCAGCAGCTTTAGGTGGTTGAGGGACATTCAGTACTTC. Its translation: CASSFRWLRDIQYF.

V gene TRBV6-6 combines with J gene TRBJ1-6; the match to TRBD1 covers 9 bases. This CDR3 comprises 15 residues. Trimming cost V 1 base and J 7 bases; bases outside gene matches: 2. Per the germline V gene, CDR1 is MNHNY and CDR2 is SVGAGI (reference sequence). CDR3: CASSYLDRGNSPLHF. The CDR3 DNA reads TGTGCCAGCAGTTACTTGGACAGGGGAAATTCACCCCTCCACTTT.

This clone appeared once. CDR3 bases: TGTGCCAGCAGCTTAGTCGGTTCACCCCTCCACTTT. It is translated as CASSLVGSPLHF. The J gene is TRBJ1-6, the V gene TRBV11-2; D is undetermined. V was pared by 1 base and J by 9 bases, with 4 bases between. Looked up from germline, CDR1 is SGHAT and CDR2 is FQNNGV. The CDR3 is 12 amino acids.

The gene calls are TRBV5-8 and TRBJ1-5; 7 bases line up with TRBD1. The CDR3 extends over 16 amino acids. Trimming removed 0 bases from V and 1 base from J; junction bases left unmatched: 4. Germline V gene data show CDR1 as SGHTS and CDR2 as YDEGEE. The CDR3 here is CASSLGVRGSNQPQHF. CDR3 DNA sequence: TGTGCCAGCAGCTTGGGTGTCAGGGGGAGCAATCAGCCCCAGCATTTT.

The CDR3 coding sequence is TGTGCCAGCAGCTTAAGGAGAACAGGGGGCCTTGGCGGCTACACCTTC. This sequence encodes CASSLRRTGGLGGYTF. This rearrangement joins TRBV5-6 to TRBJ1-2, with TRBD1 matching over 9 bases. The junction had 13 bases not matched to a gene; V was cut back by 2 bases and J by 8 bases. CDR1 and CDR2 from the germline V gene are SGHDT and YYEEEE. This CDR3 contains 16 residues.

The chain couples TRBV6-5 to TRBJ2-3, with 7 bases aligning to TRBD2. The trim removed 5 bases at V and 2 bases at J, leaving 7 bases unmatched. The CDR3 contains 15 residues. The germline CDR1 and CDR2 sequences are MNHEY and SVGAGI. CDR3 sequence: CASSRGGVITDTQYF. The CDR3 DNA follows: TGTGCCAGCAGTCGCGGGGGAGTCATCACAGATACGCAGTATTTT.

The J gene is TRBJ1-5, the V gene TRBV4-3; possible D gene TRBD1, 6 bases. The CDR3 loop spans 15 amino acids. Trimming stripped 0 bases from V and 3 bases from J, with 9 bases between. Germline V gene lookup returns CDR1 LGHNA and CDR2 YSLEER. In nucleotides, the CDR3 is TGCGCCAGCAGCCAAGACAGGGGAGTCAATCAGCCCCAGCATTTT. Protein: CASSQDRGVNQPQHF.

The rearrangement links TRBV6-5 to TRBJ2-3, with D maybe TRBD2 (6 bases). The CDR3 is made up of 16 amino acids. The V gene's germline CDR1 is MNHEY and CDR2 SVGAGI. V was trimmed by 0 bases and J by 1 base, leaving 11 bases between them. CDR3 sequence (DNA): TGTGCCAGCAGTTACTCAGCGCGCGGGGGCACAGATACGCAGTATTTT. Translating it yields CASSYSARGGTDTQYF.